This T cell receptor (beta chain) derives from a study of blood T cell repertoires in COVID-19. Study at large: Sites across the United States, Italy and Spain contributed samples from acute and convalescent COVID-19. In each case, the material was cDNA or gDNA derived from T cells, B-cell-depleted T cells, or PBMCs.

This clone is a singleton in its sample. Original processing methods: Estimates of nucleated cell counts were drawn from the amplification of reference gene primers. The protocol was immunoSEQ multiplex PCR, while the TCRdb copy is restricted to in-frame clones and leaves out a portion. That table supplies the V and J calls and clone size; D and trimming were determined from the DNA. The sample has some 180,000 clones; around 88% are singletons. The sequencing input was peripheral blood. The origin of this receptor is a woman in her 70s who had recovered from COVID-19.

The CDR3 spells CASSPGQLNEKLFF. CDR3 sequence (DNA): TGTGCCAGCAGCCCGGGACAGCTTAATGAAAAACTGTTTTTT. The genes are TRBV7-9 and TRBJ1-4, with 7 bases matching TRBD1. With V trimmed by 5 bases and J by 4 bases, 4 bases remained unmatched. CDR3 length equals 14 residues. Germline loops: CDR1 SEHNR, CDR2 FQNEAQ (reference sequence).